A selection of T cell receptor beta chains follows, all from one sample in a study of post-analysis software for immune sequencing data. TCRdb re-called the PCR reads through MiXCR, storing one row per CDR3 protein. The table has hundreds of thousands of distinct CDR3 sequences, roughly 27% seen once. Sequencing input: blood. The receptor source for this set is a girl under 18 with multiple sclerosis. Both conserved end residues are part of each CDR3. The D gene is left open where the match is weak. A clone size is listed for some rows: how often the clone was seen (once, few, many), or a class if it is expanded.

>many|TRBV29-1|TRBD2|TRBJ2-3
TGCAGCGTTGCGGAGGCTAGCGGGGGTAGCACAGATACGCAGTATTTT
CSVAEASGGSTDTQYF
>few|TRBV6-5|.|TRBJ1-1
TGTGCCAGCAGTTACTCAGGGGCCCTCCTTGAAGCTTTCTTT
CASSYSGALLEAFF
>once|TRBV27|.|TRBJ2-1
TGTGCCAGCAGTTCAGAGGGAGTCCCTACCTACAATGAGCAGTTCTTC
CASSSEGVPTYNEQFF
>.|TRBV4-1|TRBD1|TRBJ1-1
TGCGCCAGCAGCCAACGGTCGAAAGGGGGCATGAACACTGAAGCTTTCTTT
CASSQRSKGGMNTEAFF
>.|TRBV3-1|.|TRBJ1-1
TGTGCCAGCAGCCAAGGGGCAGGGGCAAACACTGAAGCTTTCTTT
CASSQGAGANTEAFF
>.|TRBV6-4|TRBD2|TRBJ2-1
TGTGCCAGCAGTGGCGCGACTAGCGGGAGGGGTGGGCAGTTCTTC
CASSGATSGRGGQFF
>many|TRBV20-1|TRBD2|TRBJ2-3
TGCAGTGCTAGAGGGGCTAGCGGGAGTGGCGCAGATACGCAGTATTTT
CSARGASGSGADTQYF
>.|TRBV20-1|.|TRBJ1-5
TGCAGTGCTAGCCCGGACAGATTCAATCAGCCCCAGCATTTT
CSASPDRFNQPQHF
>.|TRBV7-2|TRBD1|TRBJ1-2
TGTGCCAGCAGCATAACCGGGACAGGGGGATACTATGGCTACACCTTC
CASSITGTGGYYGYTF
>.|TRBV6-5|TRBD1|TRBJ2-1
TGTGCCAGCAGTTACAGAGCGGGACAGGGGGAGCAGTTCTTC
CASSYRAGQGEQFF
>.|TRBV18|.|TRBJ2-5
TGTGCCAGCTCGCCGGCGGGACGTGGGCAAGAGACCCAGTACTTC
CASSPAGRGQETQYF
>.|TRBV20-1|TRBD2|TRBJ2-5
TGCAGTGCTAGAAGGACCCCAGCGGGGGGTCAAGAGACCCAGTACTTC
CSARRTPAGGQETQYF
>.|TRBV6-5|.|TRBJ2-3
TGTGCCAGCACCCGAGGGGTCACAGATACGCAGTATTTT
CASTRGVTDTQYF
>.|TRBV20-1|TRBD2|TRBJ2-5
TGCAGTGCTAGAGCCCTGGCGGGAGTCCAAGAGACCCAGTACTTC
CSARALAGVQETQYF
>few|TRBV27|.|TRBJ2-6
TGTGCCAGCCTTGGGGCAACCGGGCCTCACCTCTCTGGGGCCAACGTCCTGACTTTC
CASLGATGPHLSGANVLTF
>many|TRBV6-2/TRBV6-3|.|TRBJ2-7
TGTGCCAGCAGTTTGACAGCCGGCTCCTACGAGCAGTACTTC
CASSLTAGSYEQYF
>few|TRBV29-1|.|TRBJ2-2
TGCAGCGTTTCGGACCCTTCGTTACGGGAGCTGTTTTTT
CSVSDPSLRELFF
>few|TRBV7-2|TRBD1|TRBJ1-2
TGTGCCAGCAGCTTAGGTACAGGGGCGCTCTATGGCTACACCTTC
CASSLGTGALYGYTF
>many|TRBV10-2|.|TRBJ1-1
TGCGCCAGCAGTGAGTCCGGGGGCTCGACTGAAGCTTTCTTT
CASSESGGSTEAFF
>.|TRBV4-3|.|TRBJ2-3
TGCACCAGCAGCCAAGATGACCGACGCACAGATACGCAGTATTTT
CTSSQDDRRTDTQYF
>.|TRBV29-1|TRBD2|TRBJ2-3
TGCAGCGTTGAAGCCAACGGGGGGACAGATACGCAGTATTTT
CSVEANGGTDTQYF
>.|TRBV7-9|.|TRBJ1-2
TGTGCCAGCAGCCCCTACAATACAGGGTATGGCTACACCTTC
CASSPYNTGYGYTF
>many|TRBV4-3|.|TRBJ2-5
TGCGCCAGCAGCCAAGACTCGAGTGAGACCCAGTACTTC
CASSQDSSETQYF